The rows below give T cell receptor beta chains drawn from one sample of a study of T cells in Graves' hyperthyroidism and ophthalmopathy. TCRdb reprocessed the multiplex PCR reads via MiXCR and lists one record per CDR3 protein. Of roughly 300,000 distinct CDR3 sequences in the sample, roughly 23% are singletons; the top ten hold about 50%. Sequencing was carried out using blood. The receptors were gathered from a woman aged 45 to 65 with Graves' hyperthyroidism. Each CDR3 is given with its conserved first and last residue. D genes are given only for firm matches. Not every row has a clone size; where given, it reads once, few, many or a size class.

d_call | j_call | clone_size | v_call | cdr3_nt | cdr3_aa
NA | TRBJ1-5 | many | TRBV28 | TGTGCCAGCAGTTTTAACAGCGGCAATCAGCCCCAGCATTTT | CASSFNSGNQPQHF
NA | TRBJ2-7 | many | TRBV25-1 | TGTGCCAGCAGTCCTCGGACCCGATCGGGGAAGTCACGATCCTACGAGCAGTACTTC | CASSPRTRSGKSRSYEQYF
TRBD2 | TRBJ2-7 | NA | TRBV7-2 | TGTGCCAGCAGCTTGGTAGGACTAGCGGGACCGTACGAGCAGTACTTC | CASSLVGLAGPYEQYF
TRBD1 | TRBJ1-5 | NA | TRBV20-1 | TGCAGTGCTAGGCGGGGACAGGGGTATCAGCCCCAGCATTTT | CSARRGQGYQPQHF
TRBD1 | TRBJ1-1 | many | TRBV28 | TGTGCCAGCAGTAGGACAGGGGCCCGGGGGGCTTTCTTT | CASSRTGARGAFF
TRBD1 | TRBJ1-1 | few | TRBV6-1 | TGTGCCAGCTTCGGACAGGGGGCCTCTGAAGCTTTCTTT | CASFGQGASEAFF
TRBD1 | TRBJ1-5 | NA | TRBV5-1 | TGCGCCAGCAGCCCCGGGACAGGGGTTGGCAATCAGCCCCAGCATTTT | CASSPGTGVGNQPQHF
NA | TRBJ1-1 | NA | TRBV5-1 | TGCGCCAGCAGCCGGGGGACGGTAGACACTGAAGCTTTCTTT | CASSRGTVDTEAFF
TRBD2 | TRBJ2-1 | NA | TRBV3-1 | TGTGCCAGCGGAGAAGCGGGAGGGTACGTCAATGAGCAGTTCTTC | CASGEAGGYVNEQFF
TRBD1 | TRBJ1-1 | many | TRBV29-1 | TGCAGCGTTGGCGTGGCAGGGGGCACTGAAGCTTTCTTT | CSVGVAGGTEAFF
NA | TRBJ1-1 | NA | TRBV12-3/TRBV12-4 | TGTGCCAGCAGTTTTCGAGCGGGGAACACTGAAGCTTTCTTT | CASSFRAGNTEAFF
NA | TRBJ1-1 | many | TRBV5-1 | TGCGCCAGCAGAATTCCTCCGGGGGACACTGAAGCTTTCTTT | CASRIPPGDTEAFF
NA | TRBJ1-1 | NA | TRBV6-2/TRBV6-3 | TGTGCCAGCAGTGCCCCCAGGGTGAACACTGAAGCTTTCTTT | CASSAPRVNTEAFF
TRBD2 | TRBJ2-7 | many | TRBV28 | TGTGCCAGCAGTTACTCTAAAGGACTAGCGGGTTTAAGCTCCTACGAGCAGTACTTC | CASSYSKGLAGLSSYEQYF
TRBD2 | TRBJ2-1 | few | TRBV5-4 | TGTGCCAGCAGCTTGTACGCGGGAGGTGATGAGCAGTTCTTC | CASSLYAGGDEQFF
TRBD1 | TRBJ1-2 | few | TRBV19 | TGTGCCAGTAGTCGGACAGGGGGCATCTATGGCTACACCTTC | CASSRTGGIYGYTF
NA | TRBJ1-5 | many | TRBV20-1 | TGCAGTGCTACTCGACGGGCCGAACTACGAAAAGGTCAGCCCCAGCATTTT | CSATRRAELRKGQPQHF
TRBD1 | TRBJ2-2 | NA | TRBV14 | TGTGCCAGCAGCCAAGCCGGGACAGCGAACACCGGGGAGCTGTTTTTT | CASSQAGTANTGELFF
NA | TRBJ1-2 | NA | TRBV29-1 | TGCAGCGTTGAAGCCAGTGTAAACTATGGCTACACCTTC | CSVEASVNYGYTF
NA | TRBJ2-1 | many | TRBV5-1 | TGTGCCAGCAGCTTGGGACGAGGCAATGAGCAGTTCTTC | CASSLGRGNEQFF
NA | TRBJ1-5 | NA | TRBV6-1 | TGTGCCAGCAGTGGCCTCGGGGGCAGTCAGCCCCAGCATTTT | CASSGLGGSQPQHF
TRBD2 | TRBJ2-3 | many | TRBV20-1 | TGCAGTGCTAGGCGTTTGGCTAGCGGGCGCACAGATACGCAGTATTTT | CSARRLASGRTDTQYF
TRBD2 | TRBJ2-3 | many | TRBV6-1 | TGTGCCAGCAGGCTAGCGGGAGCGGACACAGATACGCAGTATTTT | CASRLAGADTDTQYF
NA | TRBJ2-1 | many | TRBV20-1 | TGCAGTGCTAGAGATTTTCTACTGGCAACCTACAATGAGCAGTTCTTC | CSARDFLLATYNEQFF
NA | TRBJ1-2 | many | TRBV7-8 | TGTGCCAGCAGCCCCCTCCTCGCGATGAACTATGGCTACACCTTC | CASSPLLAMNYGYTF
NA | TRBJ1-1 | many | TRBV3-1 | TGTGCCAGCAGCCAAGAGGTTGGGGGGCGGAGAAGCACTGAAGCTTTCTTT | CASSQEVGGRRSTEAFF
NA | TRBJ1-1 | many | TRBV20-1 | TGCAGTGCTAGAGGCGGAAGGTCAGCTTTCTTT | CSARGGRSAFF
TRBD1 | TRBJ1-6 | many | TRBV2 | TGTGCCAGCAGCTCCGTCAGGGGGGCTTCGGGTTCACCCCTCCACTTT | CASSSVRGASGSPLHF
NA | TRBJ1-1 | many | TRBV20-1 | TGCAGTGGGGGCACGAACACTGAAGCTTTCTTT | CSGGTNTEAFF
TRBD1 | TRBJ2-5 | NA | TRBV19 | TGTGCCAGTACCCGAGGGACAGACGCTCAAGAGACCCAGTACTTC | CASTRGTDAQETQYF
NA | TRBJ1-2 | many | TRBV3-1 | TGTGCCAGCAGCCAAGAAGTCAGGCACTATGGCTACACCTTC | CASSQEVRHYGYTF
TRBD1 | TRBJ1-5 | many | TRBV2 | TGTGCCAGCGGTGGACAGGCCAATCAGCCCCAGCATTTT | CASGGQANQPQHF
TRBD2 | TRBJ2-3 | few | TRBV10-3 | TGTGCCATCAGTGATCCTAGCGGCCCAGATGCGCAGTATTTT | CAISDPSGPDAQYF
NA | TRBJ2-2 | few | TRBV7-8 | TGTGCCAGCAGCTTAGGGGCCCGGGGGCATAACACCGGGGAGCTGTTTTTT | CASSLGARGHNTGELFF
TRBD2 | TRBJ2-7 | many | TRBV20-1 | TGCAGTGCTAGAGCGGGGGGGCGGTTTTACGAGCAGTACTTC | CSARAGGRFYEQYF
TRBD2 | TRBJ2-1 | many | TRBV5-1 | TGCGCCAGCAGAGTTGGACTAGCGGGAGTAAGGTCCTACAATGAGCAGTTCTTC | CASRVGLAGVRSYNEQFF
NA | TRBJ1-1 | many | TRBV5-1 | TGCGCCAGCAGCTTGGTTCGGTTGGGCGCCTTGAACACTGAAGCTTTCTTT | CASSLVRLGALNTEAFF
TRBD2 | TRBJ2-5 | many | TRBV20-1 | TGCAGTGCTAGGGGGGCTAGCGGGCCCCAGGAGACCCAGTACTTC | CSARGASGPQETQYF
NA | TRBJ2-3 | many | TRBV7-2 | TGTGCCAGCAGCTTCCCGGGGTCGGGTAGAACGCAGTATTTT | CASSFPGSGRTQYF
NA | TRBJ2-2 | many | TRBV7-3 | TGTGCCAGCAGCTTTCGAGGAGGCGCCGGGGAGCTGTTTTTT | CASSFRGGAGELFF